This T cell receptor beta chain was obtained from a study of breast tumors, draining lymph nodes, adjacent tissues. The germline gives CDR1 SNHLY, CDR2 FYNNEI. Trimming took 6 bases from V and 5 from J; bases not matched to a gene: 11. The CDR3 totals 15 residues. In TCRdb, the multiplex PCR reads were re-called with MiXCR into one record per CDR3 protein. The table lists under 30,000 distinct CDR3 sequences, less than 25% of them singletons. Regarding the study as a whole: Tumor repertoires ranked between lymph nodes and nontumor tissue in diversity, with V and J gene preferences. That most tumor T cells come from lymph nodes remained unproven. Compared with basal-like, luminal-like tumors shared significantly more repertoire with nontumor tissue.

This clonotype was recorded many times. Its antigen is undetermined. The source of this sequence is a female donor with breast cancer. Some clones in this sample may be carry-over from other donors' samples. The rearrangement joins TRBV2 to TRBJ2-3, with 7 bases identical to TRBD2. Input material: breast tumor tissue. The CDR3 is CASRGGAGEEDTQYF. DNA for the CDR3: TGTGCCAGCAGGGGCGGGGCGGGAGAGGAAGATACGCAGTATTTT.